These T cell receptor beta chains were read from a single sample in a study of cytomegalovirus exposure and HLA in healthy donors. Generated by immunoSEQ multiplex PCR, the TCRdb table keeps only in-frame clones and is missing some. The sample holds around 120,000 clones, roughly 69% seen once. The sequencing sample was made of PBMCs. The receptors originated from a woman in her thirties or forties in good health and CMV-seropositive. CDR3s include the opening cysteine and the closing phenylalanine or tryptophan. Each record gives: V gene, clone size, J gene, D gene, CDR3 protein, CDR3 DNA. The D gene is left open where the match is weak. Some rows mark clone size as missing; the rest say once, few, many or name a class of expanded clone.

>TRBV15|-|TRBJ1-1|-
CATSRGGTWQEVF
TGTGCCACCAGCAGAGGCGGCACCTGGCAGGAGGTGTTT
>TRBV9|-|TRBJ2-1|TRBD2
CASSTSGRIDEQFF
TGTGCCAGCAGCACGAGCGGGAGGATAGATGAGCAGTTCTTC
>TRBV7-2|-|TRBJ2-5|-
CASDRGAGPRAQYF
TGTGCCAGCGACCGGGGGGCAGGGCCCCGCGCCCAGTACTTC
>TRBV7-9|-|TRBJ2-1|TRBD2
CASRPTGLAGGNEQFF
TGTGCCAGCAGACCGACGGGACTAGCGGGAGGGAATGAGCAGTTCTTC
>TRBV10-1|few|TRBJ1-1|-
CASTKEEGVGEAFF
TGCGCCAGCACCAAGGAGGAAGGAGTTGGTGAAGCTTTCTTT
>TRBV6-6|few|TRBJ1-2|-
CASSLDSRANYGYTF
TGTGCCAGCAGTCTCGATAGTCGGGCTAACTATGGCTACACCTTC
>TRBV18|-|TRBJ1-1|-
CASSPIDTGEAFF
TGTGCCAGCTCACCAATAGACACCGGTGAAGCTTTCTTT
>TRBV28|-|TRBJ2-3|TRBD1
CASSSWDRETDTQYF
TGTGCCAGCAGTTCTTGGGACAGGGAGACAGATACGCAGTATTTT
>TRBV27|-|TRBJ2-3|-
CASRVQQRVDTDTQYF
TGTGCCAGCAGAGTACAACAGCGGGTTGACACAGATACGCAGTATTTT
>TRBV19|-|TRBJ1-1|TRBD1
CASQPGTGDIFWRGNTEAFF
TGTGCCTCACAACCCGGGACAGGGGACATTTTTTGGCGAGGGAACACTGAAGCTTTCTTT
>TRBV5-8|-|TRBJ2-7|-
CASSLVLRETPFYEQYF
TGTGCCAGCAGCTTGGTGTTGAGGGAAACCCCCTTCTACGAGCAGTACTTC
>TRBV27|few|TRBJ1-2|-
CASGAFTGYTF
TGTGCCAGCGGGGCTTTTACTGGCTACACCTTC
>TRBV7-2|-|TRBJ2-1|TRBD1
CASNPVPGQGVDEQFF
TGTGCCAGCAACCCTGTCCCGGGACAGGGGGTTGATGAGCAGTTCTTC
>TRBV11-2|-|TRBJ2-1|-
CASSLGRLAGASSYNEQFF
TGTGCCAGCAGCCTGGGCCGTCTGGCGGGCGCGAGCTCCTACAATGAGCAGTTCTTC
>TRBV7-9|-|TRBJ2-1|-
CASSPEVGLEQFF
TGTGCCAGCAGCCCGGAGGTAGGACTAGAGCAGTTCTTC
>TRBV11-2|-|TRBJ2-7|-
CASSLSWSYEQYF
TGTGCCAGCAGCTTAAGCTGGAGCTACGAGCAGTACTTC
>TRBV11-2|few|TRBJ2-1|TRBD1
CASSFAHRGEDEQFF
TGTGCCAGCAGCTTTGCTCACAGGGGTGAGGATGAGCAGTTCTTC